Listed below are T cell receptor beta chains from one sample, sequenced in a study of blood T cell repertoires in COVID-19. The method was immunoSEQ multiplex PCR; TCRdb's version includes in-frame clones alone and lacks a portion of them. The sample consists of approximately 240,000 clones, approximately 79% of them appearing once. The specimen was peripheral blood. The receptors shown here come from a woman aged 40-49 years with active or convalescent COVID-19. Both conserved end residues are part of each CDR3. A D gene is named only where the DNA matches it firmly. The size field is filled for only some rows; it gives once, few, many or a size class.

TRBD1	TRBV3-1/TRBV3-2	-	TRBJ2-3	TGTGCCAGCAGGCACCAAGCCCAGGGGGTGTCAGATACGCAGTATTTT	CASRHQAQGVSDTQYF
TRBD1	TRBV6-6	-	TRBJ1-5	TGTGCCAGCAGTTACTCCCGGGACAGCCATCAGCCCCAGCATTTT	CASSYSRDSHQPQHF
TRBD1	TRBV6-6	-	TRBJ2-7	TGTGCCAGCAGGTGGACAGGGGGCGGGGGCGAGCAGTACTTC	CASRWTGGGGEQYF
TRBD2	TRBV29-1	-	TRBJ2-2	TGCAGCGTGGGACTAGCGGCGAACACCGGGGAGCTGTTTTTT	CSVGLAANTGELFF
TRBD2	TRBV7-9	-	TRBJ2-2	TGTGCCAGCAGCCATAGCGGGGGGGCGACCGGGGAGCTGTTTTTT	CASSHSGGATGELFF
TRBD1	TRBV6-1	-	TRBJ1-6	TGTGCCAGCAGTGACCCGGGACAGGTCAATTCACCCCTCCACTTT	CASSDPGQVNSPLHF
-	TRBV7-6	-	TRBJ1-4	TGTGCCAGCTCAAACAGGGAATATGAAAAACTGTTTTTT	CASSNREYEKLFF
-	TRBV5-4	-	TRBJ2-1	TGTGCCAGCAGCTTGAGGGGGGGCTTTTCCTACAATGAGCAGTTCTTC	CASSLRGGFSYNEQFF
-	TRBV13	-	TRBJ1-1	TGTGCCAGCGGCAGGGGTAGGGACACTGAAGCTTTCTTT	CASGRGRDTEAFF
-	TRBV7-8	-	TRBJ1-5	TGTGCCAGCAGCTTGCCCCGGGGGGGAGGGCCCCAGCATTTT	CASSLPRGGGPQHF
-	TRBV7-3	-	TRBJ2-1	TGTGCCAGCAGCTTAAGCGGGGGCCGAGTGGATGAGCAGTTCTTC	CASSLSGGRVDEQFF
-	TRBV19	-	TRBJ2-5	TGTGCCAGTAGTTCCTTCGAGACCCAGTACTTC	CASSSFETQYF
TRBD1	TRBV18	-	TRBJ1-2	TGTGCCAGCTCAACTACAGGGGCGACCACTTATGGCTACACCTTC	CASSTTGATTYGYTF
-	TRBV14	-	TRBJ1-1	TGTGCCAGCAGCCAAGTCAGGTCAATCATGAACACTGAAGCTTTCTTT	CASSQVRSIMNTEAFF
-	TRBV5-6	-	TRBJ1-6	TGTGCCAGCAGCTTGGAGGGGCAGGGTCGGTCACCCCTCCACTTT	CASSLEGQGRSPLHF
-	TRBV19	-	TRBJ1-2	TGTGCCAGTACGACAGGCGCCTATGGCTACACCTTC	CASTTGAYGYTF
TRBD1	TRBV3-1/TRBV3-2	-	TRBJ2-1	TGTGCCAGCAGCCAGGGCCGGGACAGAAGGTACAATGAGCAGTTCTTC	CASSQGRDRRYNEQFF
-	TRBV6-5	-	TRBJ2-2	TGTGCCAGCAGCGGGGGCACCGGGGAGCTGTTTTTT	CASSGGTGELFF
-	TRBV27	-	TRBJ1-3	TGTGCCAGCAGTTTATTCGGGGGGCGGGGAAACACCATATATTTT	CASSLFGGRGNTIYF
-	TRBV6-6	-	TRBJ2-5	TGTGCCAGCAGCCCAGACAGGGTCGGGGGAGAGACCCAGTACTTC	CASSPDRVGGETQYF
-	TRBV20-1	-	TRBJ2-1	TGCAGTGCTACTCAGAATAATGAGCAGTTCTTC	CSATQNNEQFF
-	TRBV5-6	-	TRBJ1-1	TGTGCCAGCAGCCTAGGTGACAGTGAAGCTTTCTTT	CASSLGDSEAFF
-	TRBV30	-	TRBJ2-1	TGTGCCTGGAGTGTCGGGGGAACCTACAATGAGCAGTTCTTC	CAWSVGGTYNEQFF
-	TRBV2	few	TRBJ1-3	TGTGCCAGCGAGCGACGTATCTCTGGAAACACCATATATTTT	CASERRISGNTIYF
-	TRBV6-5	-	TRBJ1-5	TGTGCCAGCAGCCGGGGGGCGGCTAGCAATCAGCCCCAGCATTTT	CASSRGAASNQPQHF
-	TRBV18	-	TRBJ2-4	TGTGCCAGCTCTGAGGGCTTAGCCAAAAACATTCAGTACTTC	CASSEGLAKNIQYF
-	TRBV30	-	TRBJ2-3	TGTGCCTGGAGGTCCCTCCCGGGACTCCTCACAGATACGCAGTATTTT	CAWRSLPGLLTDTQYF
-	TRBV12-3/TRBV12-4	-	TRBJ2-5	TGTGCCAGCAGTTTGCGAGAGACCCAGTACTTC	CASSLRETQYF
TRBD2	TRBV24-1	-	TRBJ2-3	TGTGCCACCAGTGATTTGGCTAGCGGGGGGGCGAGCACAGATACGCAGTATTTT	CATSDLASGGASTDTQYF
TRBD1	TRBV9	-	TRBJ1-1	TGTGCCAGCACCTCCCCTCAGGGGGCGGAAGCTTTCTTT	CASTSPQGAEAFF
-	TRBV7-3	-	TRBJ1-1	TGTGCCAGCAGCTCTGGGCCCAATCCCACTGAAGCTTTCTTT	CASSSGPNPTEAFF
-	TRBV5-1	-	TRBJ2-3	TGCGCCAGCAGCCCCATCAGCACAGATACGCAGTATTTT	CASSPISTDTQYF
TRBD1	TRBV6-5	-	TRBJ2-5	TGTGCCAGCGGGGGACAGGGTATGGAGACCCAGTACTTC	CASGGQGMETQYF
TRBD2	TRBV3-1/TRBV3-2	-	TRBJ2-2	TGTGCCAGCAGCCATCGAACTAGCGTGATCGGGGAGCTGTTTTTT	CASSHRTSVIGELFF
-	TRBV20-1	-	TRBJ1-2	TGCAGTGCTAGTCCGGTTGAGGACTATGGCTACACCTTC	CSASPVEDYGYTF
TRBD2	TRBV27	-	TRBJ2-2	TGTGCCAGCAGTTTATCAGAGAGCGGGGGGGCCTTCGGGGAGCTGTTTTTT	CASSLSESGGAFGELFF
TRBD2	TRBV11-3	-	TRBJ2-5	TGTGCCAGCAGCTCGGGGGGGGCTCAAGAGACCCAGTACTTC	CASSSGGAQETQYF
TRBD1	TRBV5-1	-	TRBJ1-1	TGCGCCAGCAGCTTGATGACAGGGGGCGGCACTGAAGCTTTCTTT	CASSLMTGGGTEAFF
-	TRBV3-1/TRBV3-2	-	TRBJ1-2	TGTGCCAGCAGCCAAGCGGACACCCATCCGGGCTACACCTTC	CASSQADTHPGYTF